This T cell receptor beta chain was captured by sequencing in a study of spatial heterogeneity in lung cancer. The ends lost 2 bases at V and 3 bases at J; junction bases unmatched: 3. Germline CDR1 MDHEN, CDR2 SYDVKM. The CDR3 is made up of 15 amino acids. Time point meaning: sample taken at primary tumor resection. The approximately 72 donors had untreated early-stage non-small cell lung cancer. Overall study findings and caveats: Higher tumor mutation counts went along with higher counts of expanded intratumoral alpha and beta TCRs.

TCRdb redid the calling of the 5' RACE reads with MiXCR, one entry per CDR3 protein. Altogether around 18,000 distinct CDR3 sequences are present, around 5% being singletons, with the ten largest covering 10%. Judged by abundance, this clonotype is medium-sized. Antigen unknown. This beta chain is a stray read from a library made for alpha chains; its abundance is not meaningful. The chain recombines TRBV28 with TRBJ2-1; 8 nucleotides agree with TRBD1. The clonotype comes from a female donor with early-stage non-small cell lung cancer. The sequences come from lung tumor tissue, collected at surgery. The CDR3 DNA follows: TGTGCCAGCAGTTTACAGGGGGCCTACTACAATGAGCAGTTCTTC. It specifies CASSLQGAYYNEQFF.